This T cell receptor beta chain was documented in a study of molecular identifiers for immune sequencing clone quantification. Findings and limits, study-wide: Clones above 20 RNA copies held over 97% of effector molecules, under 1% in naive cells.

This clonotype was detected ten times or more. Its cognate antigen is unknown. The CDR3 spans 13 residues. The V gene's germline CDR1 is SQVTM and CDR2 ANQGSEA. V was pared by 4 bases and J by 2 bases, with 11 bases between. Library preparation followed earlier protocols using designated TCR primers. TCRdb processed the PCR reads anew with MiXCR; each CDR3 protein has one entry. The data contain about half a million distinct CDR3 sequences, roughly 25% of them singletons. Sorted inputs of about 20,000 to 1,000,000 cells, with 10%, 30% or 50% RNA, yielded naive CD8 libraries. Naive CD8 T cells underwent sorting with the CD8+CD4-CCR7+CD45RA+ definition.

This sequence was found in a human donor in good health. Some libraries in this study had Jurkat cell RNA spiked in. This chain links TRBV29-1 with TRBJ1-2; D not resolved. Sequenced: naive CD8+ T cells from blood, with Jurkat cell RNA spiked in. Stated subset: FACS-sorted CD8+CD4-CCR7+CD45RA+ naive T cells. CDR3 sequence (DNA): TGCAGCGTTGGAACCAGCCACAACTATGGCTACACCTTC. Its protein is CSVGTSHNYGYTF.